The present TCR beta chain was sequenced within a study of patients and donors after allogeneic stem cell transplantation. This clonotype occurred a few times. The CDR3 is 17 residues long. Germline V CDR1 and CDR2: KGHSH, LQKENI. V gave up 6 bases and J gave up 5 bases, with 25 bases separating them. TCRdb recomputed calls from the RT-PCR reads with MiXCR, one row per CDR3 protein. This table holds hundreds of thousands of distinct CDR3 sequences, 16% found once. The V call is TRBV18, the J call TRBJ1-2; perhaps TRBD1 as D (5 bases). The TCR originated in a human donor who was either an allogeneic HSCT recipient or a stem cell or donor lymphocyte infusion donor (not recorded which). It is not recorded whose cells these are; they may come from a transplant donor. The specimen was blood, either unsorted or a sorted T cell fraction (not recorded which). As DNA, the CDR3 is TGTGCCAGCTCTCCTTTTTTACCGGGACGGCCCTCATATGGCTACACCTTC. Translated, it gives CASSPFLPGRPSYGYTF. Using reference TRBV18 and TRBJ1-2 for the parts outside the CDR3, the full variable domain is NAGVMQNPRHLVRRRGQEARLRCSPMKGHSHVYWYRQLPEEGLKFMVYLQKENIIDESGMPKERFSAEFPKEGPSILRIQQVVRGDSAAYFCASSPFLPGRPSYGYTFGSGTRLTVV.